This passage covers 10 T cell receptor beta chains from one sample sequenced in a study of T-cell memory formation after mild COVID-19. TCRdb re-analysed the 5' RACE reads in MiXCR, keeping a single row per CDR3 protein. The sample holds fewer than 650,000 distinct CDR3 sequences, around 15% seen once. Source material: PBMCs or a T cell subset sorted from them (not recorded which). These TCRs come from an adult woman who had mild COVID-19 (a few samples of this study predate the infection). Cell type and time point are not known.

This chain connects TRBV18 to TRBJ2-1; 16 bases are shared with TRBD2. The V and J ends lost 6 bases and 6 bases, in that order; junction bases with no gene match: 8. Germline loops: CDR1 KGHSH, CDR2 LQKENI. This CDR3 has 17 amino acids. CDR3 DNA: TGTGCCAGCTCGACGGGACTAGCGGGAGGGCCGGGCAATGAGCAGTTCTTC. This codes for CASSTGLAGGPGNEQFF.

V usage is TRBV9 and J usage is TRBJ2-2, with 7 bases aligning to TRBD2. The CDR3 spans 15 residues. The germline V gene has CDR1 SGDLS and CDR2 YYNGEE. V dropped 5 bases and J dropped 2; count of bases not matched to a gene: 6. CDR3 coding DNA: TGTGCCAGCAGGCTGACTAGCTTTAACACCGGGGAGCTGTTTTTT. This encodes CASRLTSFNTGELFF.

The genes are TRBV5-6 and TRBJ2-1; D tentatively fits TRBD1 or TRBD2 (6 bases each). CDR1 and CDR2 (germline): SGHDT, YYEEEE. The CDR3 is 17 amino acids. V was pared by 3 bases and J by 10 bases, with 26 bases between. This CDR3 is CASSYTEGGPRPGEQFF. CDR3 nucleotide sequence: TGTGCCAGCAGCTATACCGAAGGGGGGCCCCGCCCCGGGGAGCAGTTCTTC.

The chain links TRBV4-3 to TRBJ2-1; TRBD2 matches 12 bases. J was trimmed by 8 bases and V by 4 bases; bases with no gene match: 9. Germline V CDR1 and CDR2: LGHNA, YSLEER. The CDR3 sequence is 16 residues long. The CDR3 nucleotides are TGCGCCAGCAGCCTTAGGGCTAGCGGGAGGGCGGATGAGCAGTTCTTC. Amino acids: CASSLRASGRADEQFF.

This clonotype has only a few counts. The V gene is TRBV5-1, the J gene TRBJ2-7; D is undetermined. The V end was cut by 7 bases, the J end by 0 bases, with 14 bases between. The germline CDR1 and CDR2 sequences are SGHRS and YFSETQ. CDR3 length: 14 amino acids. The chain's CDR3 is CASRSDGTSYEQYF. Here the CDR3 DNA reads TGCGCCAGCCGGAGCGACGGCACCTCCTACGAGCAGTACTTC.

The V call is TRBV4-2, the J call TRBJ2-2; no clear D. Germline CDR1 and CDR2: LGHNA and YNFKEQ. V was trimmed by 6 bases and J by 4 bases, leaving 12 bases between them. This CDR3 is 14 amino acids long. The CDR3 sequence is CASSSSTGTGELFF. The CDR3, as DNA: TGTGCCAGCAGTTCGAGTACCGGCACCGGGGAGCTGTTTTTT.

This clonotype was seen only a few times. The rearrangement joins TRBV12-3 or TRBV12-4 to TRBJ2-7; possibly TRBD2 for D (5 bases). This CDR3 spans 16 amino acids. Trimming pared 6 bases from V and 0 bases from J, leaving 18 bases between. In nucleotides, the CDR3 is TGTGCCAGCAGCCCCCACGAGGGTCAAGGCTCCTACGAGCAGTACTTC. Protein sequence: CASSPHEGQGSYEQYF.

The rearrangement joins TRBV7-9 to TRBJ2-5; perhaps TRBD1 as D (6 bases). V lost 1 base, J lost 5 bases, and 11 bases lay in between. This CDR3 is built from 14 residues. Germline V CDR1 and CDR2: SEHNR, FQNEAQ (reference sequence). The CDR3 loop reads CASSLGDTRETQYF. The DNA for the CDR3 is TGTGCCAGCAGCTTAGGGGACACTCGGGAGACCCAGTACTTC.

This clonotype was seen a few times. The CDR3 nucleotides read TGCGCCAGCAGCCAAGAATCGATAGTGGGGAACTATGGCTACACCTTC. The encoded protein is CASSQESIVGNYGYTF. This rearrangement joins TRBV4-3 to TRBJ1-2; no definite D call. The germline gives CDR1 LGHNA, CDR2 YSLEER. This CDR3 contains 16 residues. Between the trimmed V and J ends, which lost 0 bases and 2 bases, there was a span of 13 bases.

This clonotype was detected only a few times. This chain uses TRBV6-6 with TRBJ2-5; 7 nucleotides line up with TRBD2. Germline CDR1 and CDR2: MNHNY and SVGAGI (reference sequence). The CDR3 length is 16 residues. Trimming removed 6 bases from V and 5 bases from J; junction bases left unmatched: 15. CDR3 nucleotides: TGTGCCAGCAGCCCACCGTGGGCGGGGGTCGGCGAGACCCAGTACTTC. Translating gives CASSPPWAGVGETQYF.